The TCR beta chain described here comes from a study of healthy donors' naive CD4 and CD8 T cells. Study in general: Three donor age groups were sampled: 20-25, 40-50 and 60-70 years; half female. Study-wide results and caveats: CDR3 charge plus V and J genes appeared to account for approximately 14% of CD4/CD8 variance.

V gave up 0 bases and J gave up 7 bases, with 16 bases separating them. Germline-derived CDR1 and CDR2 are DFQATT and SNEGSKA (reference sequence). The CDR3 sequence is 15 residues long. Each TCR library used around 500 ng of total RNA and a linear amplification protocol. TCRdb re-derived calls from the reads in MiXCR, one entry per CDR3 protein. The sample shows about 180,000 distinct CDR3 sequences, around 80% of them seen only once. As concerns this clonotype: Its antigen is currently unknown.

This TCR was sampled from a pool of human donors in good health; the sample pools cells from several healthy donors. V usage is TRBV20-1 and J usage is TRBJ2-1, with D possibly matching TRBD1 (5 bases). Sequenced sample: naive CD4+ and CD8+ T cells sorted from blood, pooled from several donors. CDR3 protein: CSARDLGQGANEQFF. As DNA, the CDR3 is TGCAGTGCTAGAGATTTGGGTCAGGGTGCAAATGAGCAGTTCTTC.